Sequencing of this T cell receptor beta chain was carried out in a study of blood T cell repertoires in COVID-19. Seattle patients were enrolled while actively infected and followed longitudinally. Trimming pared 2 bases from V and 1 base from J, leaving 5 bases between. The CDR3 contains 12 residues. The germline CDR1 and CDR2 sequences are SQVTM and ANQGSEA. Original processing notes: For nucleated cells, counts were estimated from reference gene primer amplification. Clones were read by immunoSEQ multiplex PCR, and TCRdb kept only the in-frame ones, dropping some. V, J and clone size reflect that table, while D and trimming were determined from the DNA. The profile shows just under 350,000 clones, about 89% of them singletons.

The receptor's source is a woman aged 45 to 65 with COVID-19, enrolled during active disease. Sequences were obtained from peripheral blood. The chain combines TRBV29-1 with TRBJ1-2; D is uncertain. The CDR3 here is CSVESVNYGYTF. The CDR3 nucleotides read TGCAGCGTTGAATCCGTTAACTATGGCTACACCTTC.